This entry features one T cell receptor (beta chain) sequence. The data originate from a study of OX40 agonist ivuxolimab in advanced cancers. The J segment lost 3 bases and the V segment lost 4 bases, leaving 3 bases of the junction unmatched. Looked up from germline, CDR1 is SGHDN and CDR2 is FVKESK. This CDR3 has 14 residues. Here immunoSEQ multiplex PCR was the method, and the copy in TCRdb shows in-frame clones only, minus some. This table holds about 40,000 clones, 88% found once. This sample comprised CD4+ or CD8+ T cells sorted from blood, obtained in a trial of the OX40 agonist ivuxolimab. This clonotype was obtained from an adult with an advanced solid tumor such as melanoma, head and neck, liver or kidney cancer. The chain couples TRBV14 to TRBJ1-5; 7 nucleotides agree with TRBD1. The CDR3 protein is CASSRTGHNQPQHF. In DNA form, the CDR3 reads TGTGCCAGCAGCCGGACAGGTCACAATCAGCCCCAGCATTTT. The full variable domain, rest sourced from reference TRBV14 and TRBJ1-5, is EAGVTQFPSHSVIEKGQTVTLRCDPISGHDNLYWYRRVMGKEIKFLLHFVKESKQDESGMPNNRFLAERTGGTYSTLKVQPAELEDSGVYFCASSRTGHNQPQHFGDGTRLSIL.